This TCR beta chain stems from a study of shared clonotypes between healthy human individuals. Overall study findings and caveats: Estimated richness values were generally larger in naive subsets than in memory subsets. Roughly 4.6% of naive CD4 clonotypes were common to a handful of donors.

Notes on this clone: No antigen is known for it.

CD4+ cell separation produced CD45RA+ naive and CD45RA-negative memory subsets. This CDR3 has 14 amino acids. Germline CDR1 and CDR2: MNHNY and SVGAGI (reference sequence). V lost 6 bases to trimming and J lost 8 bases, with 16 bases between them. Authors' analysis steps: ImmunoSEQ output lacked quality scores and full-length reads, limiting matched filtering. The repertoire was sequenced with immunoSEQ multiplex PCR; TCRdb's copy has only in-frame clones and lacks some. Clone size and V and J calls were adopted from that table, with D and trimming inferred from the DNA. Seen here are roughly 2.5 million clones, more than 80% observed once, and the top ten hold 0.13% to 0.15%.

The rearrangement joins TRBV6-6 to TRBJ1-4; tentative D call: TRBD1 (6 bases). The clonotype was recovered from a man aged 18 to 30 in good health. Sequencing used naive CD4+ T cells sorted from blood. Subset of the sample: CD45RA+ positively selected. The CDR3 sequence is CASSEGEGSEKLFF. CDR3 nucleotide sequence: TGTGCCAGCAGCGAGGGGGAGGGCAGCGAAAAACTGTTTTTT.